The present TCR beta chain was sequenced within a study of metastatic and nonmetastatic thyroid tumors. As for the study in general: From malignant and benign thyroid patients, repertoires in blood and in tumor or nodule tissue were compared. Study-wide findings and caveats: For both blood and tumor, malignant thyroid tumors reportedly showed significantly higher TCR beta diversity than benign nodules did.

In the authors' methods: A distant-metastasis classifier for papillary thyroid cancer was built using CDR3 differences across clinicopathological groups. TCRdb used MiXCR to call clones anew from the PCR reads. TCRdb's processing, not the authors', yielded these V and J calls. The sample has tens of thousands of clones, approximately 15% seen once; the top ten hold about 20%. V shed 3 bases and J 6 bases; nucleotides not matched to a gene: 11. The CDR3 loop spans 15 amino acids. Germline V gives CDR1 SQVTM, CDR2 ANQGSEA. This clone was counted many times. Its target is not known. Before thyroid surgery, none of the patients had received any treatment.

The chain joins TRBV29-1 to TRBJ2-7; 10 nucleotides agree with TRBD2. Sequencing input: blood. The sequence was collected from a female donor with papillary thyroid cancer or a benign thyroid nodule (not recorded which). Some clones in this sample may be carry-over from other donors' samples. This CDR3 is CSVDVSGTSAGEQYF. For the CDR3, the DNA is TGCAGCGTTGATGTTTCGGGGACTAGCGCTGGCGAGCAGTACTTC.